This note documents a single T cell receptor beta chain sequence. The study assigned cohorts using participant-reported clinical history. CDR3 length: 15 residues. CDR1 is SGHAT and CDR2 is FQNNGV in the germline V gene. The V end lost 7 bases, the J end lost 2 bases, and 18 bases lay between the germline ends. This sample was taken from a study of blood T cell repertoires in COVID-19. Overall study: COVID-19 samples collected from the United States, Italy and Spain covered acute and convalescent phases.

In the original workflow: Amplification of reference gene primers was used by the study to estimate nucleated cell counts. The repertoire was sequenced with immunoSEQ multiplex PCR; TCRdb's copy has only in-frame clones and lacks some. V and J calls plus clone size are reproduced from that table; the DNA served to infer D and trimming. The data contain a few hundred thousand clones, around 87% of them singletons. Material for sequencing was PBMCs or T cells enriched from blood (not recorded which). This TCR was recovered from a man aged 35 to 55 in a cohort exposed to, infected with or recovered from COVID-19 (not recorded which). This rearrangement joins TRBV11-2 to TRBJ2-7; D is perhaps TRBD2 (6 bases). CDR3 nucleotide sequence: TGTGCCAGCACGCGACGTAGCGGCGGTACCTACGAGCAGTACTTC. The encoded protein is CASTRRSGGTYEQYF.